Shown below are 28 T cell receptor beta chains from a single sample sequenced in a study of T cells expressing NK-cell markers. TCRdb reprocessed the 5' RACE reads, with one entry per CDR3 protein and no DNA. The ten top clones account for almost 1.5%, within a sample of about 460,000 distinct CDR3 sequences. Specimen: blood T cells: a sorted CD56 or NKG2C T cell subset, CD4+ or CD8+ T cells, or bulk PBMC T cells (not recorded which). Receptor source: a woman between 50 and 59 years old in good health.

V gene TRBV20-1 combines with J gene TRBJ2-1. This CDR3 spans 15 amino acids. Germline CDR1 DFQATT, CDR2 SNEGSKA (reference sequence). CDR3 in amino acids: CSASLSSSALNEQFF.

The rearrangement uses TRBV12-3 or TRBV12-4 and TRBJ2-4; TCRdb picks TRBD1, but there is no DNA to check that call. The CDR3 covers 15 residues. CDR3 protein: CASSWDRLAKNIQYF.

The rearrangement uses TRBV6-5 and TRBJ1-6; no DNA is available, so the TRBD1 call from TCRdb remains unchecked. This CDR3 contains 14 residues. Germline loops: CDR1 MNHEY, CDR2 SVGAGI. The CDR3 here is CASSKTGIGSPLHF.

The rearrangement uses TRBV11-2 and TRBJ2-1; without DNA, the TCRdb call of TRBD2 cannot be checked. The germline gives CDR1 SGHAT, CDR2 FQNNGV. The CDR3 runs 14 residues. The CDR3 region is CASSIVADLMEQFF.

This sequence joins TRBV12-3 or TRBV12-4 and TRBJ2-3; the TCRdb call, TRBD2, lacks DNA for checking. The CDR3 totals 15 residues. The CDR3 reads CASSLGGSITDTQYF.

The V gene is TRBV7-9, the J gene TRBJ2-1; TCRdb's assignment of TRBD2 cannot be checked, as there is no DNA. The CDR3 extends over 17 amino acids. From germline, CDR1 is SEHNR and CDR2 FQNEAQ (reference sequence). CDR3 residues: CASSSRRSGRVSDEQFF.

The V call is TRBV20-1, the J call TRBJ2-3. The CDR3 totals 13 residues. CDR1 DFQATT and CDR2 SNEGSKA come from the germline V gene (reference sequence). The CDR3 reads CSARERSTDTQYF.

The rearrangement joins TRBV2 to TRBJ2-7; TCRdb proposes TRBD1, but this gene call is untestable without DNA. The CDR3 extends over 11 amino acids. Per the germline V gene, CDR1 is SNHLY and CDR2 is FYNNEI. The chain's CDR3 is CASGGLYEQYF.

The V and J genes are TRBV5-1 and TRBJ2-1; as DNA is missing, the TRBD2 call by TCRdb cannot be tested. Germline CDR1 SGHRS, CDR2 YFSETQ. The CDR3 is 17 amino acids. The CDR3 spells CASSLEIAGSIYNEQFF.

This chain links TRBV9 with TRBJ2-2; the D call of TRBD1 rests on TCRdb alone, since no DNA is present to check it. This CDR3 contains 14 residues. In germline, CDR1 is SGDLS, CDR2 YYNGEE. CDR3 in amino acids: CASSGSPGTGELFF.

The rearrangement joins TRBV12-3 or TRBV12-4 to TRBJ2-7; there is no DNA to check the TCRdb D call of TRBD1. The CDR3 extends over 11 amino acids. This CDR3 reads CASSTGDEQYF.

The V and J genes are TRBV5-4 and TRBJ2-2; TCRdb gives TRBD2 as the D gene, but with no DNA this cannot be confirmed. The V gene's germline CDR1 is SGHNT and CDR2 YYREEE (reference sequence). CDR3 length: 16 residues. CDR3 amino acids: CASSATGSLVTGELFF.

The V and J genes are TRBV11-2 and TRBJ2-1; the TRBD1 assignment by TCRdb is unverifiable without DNA. The CDR3 totals 20 residues. The V gene's germline CDR1 is SGHAT and CDR2 FQNNGV. CDR3 sequence reads: CASSLFLVRGQAEAYNEQFF.

This rearrangement joins TRBV6-6 to TRBJ1-2; TCRdb's D call of TRBD1 is untestable without DNA. The CDR3 is 14 amino acids. Per germline, CDR1 MNHNY and CDR2 SVGAGI (reference sequence). This CDR3 is CASSYRTGGNGYTF.

This chain links TRBV5-1 with TRBJ2-1; TCRdb reports TRBD2, a call that lacks DNA to check it against. Germline-derived CDR1 and CDR2 are SGHRS and YFSETQ. The CDR3 runs 20 residues. The CDR3: CASSPSGLAVTLSSYNEQFF.

V usage is TRBV6-2 or TRBV6-3 and J usage is TRBJ2-1. The CDR3 extends over 15 amino acids. In germline, CDR1 is MNHEY, CDR2 SVGEGT. CDR3 in amino acids: CASRDETDRRNEQFF.

The chain links TRBV6-1 to TRBJ1-3; the D call of TRBD1 rests on TCRdb alone, since no DNA is present to check it. The germline gives CDR1 MNHNS, CDR2 SASEGT. The CDR3 loop spans 18 amino acids. The chain's CDR3 is CASSEYGGGAVPGNTIYF.

This sequence joins TRBV20-1 and TRBJ2-1; TCRdb names TRBD1, which stays unverified in the absence of DNA. Germline loops: CDR1 DFQATT, CDR2 SNEGSKA (reference sequence). The CDR3 contains 11 residues. The CDR3 spells CSASSSGEQFF.

CDR3 protein: CAMAGTKHGYTF. This chain joins TRBV10-3 and TRBJ1-2; TCRdb gives TRBD1 as the D gene, but with no DNA this cannot be confirmed. Looked up from germline, CDR1 is ENHRY and CDR2 is SYGVKD. This CDR3 region has 12 residues.

The rearrangement joins TRBV5-1 to TRBJ2-3. The germline CDR1 and CDR2 sequences are SGHRS and YFSETQ. This CDR3 comprises 13 residues. The CDR3 sequence is CASSITRRDTQYF. The variable domain in full, completed from reference TRBV5-1 and TRBJ2-3, reads KAGVTQTPRYLIKTRGQQVTLSCSPISGHRSVSWYQQTPGQGLQFLFEYFSETQRNKGNFPGRFSGRQFSNSRSEMNVSTLELGDSALYLCASSITRRDTQYFGPGTRLTVL.

The chain joins TRBV12-3 or TRBV12-4 to TRBJ2-1. The CDR3 is 13 residues long. CDR3 residues: CASSLDSSNEQFF.

This sequence joins TRBV5-1 and TRBJ2-5; TCRdb indicates TRBD1, and absent DNA this call remains unverified. The germline V gene encodes CDR1 SGHRS and CDR2 YFSETQ. This CDR3 is 13 amino acids long. CDR3 sequence: CASSAQGGETQYF.

The chain links TRBV6-5 to TRBJ2-7; the D gene TCRdb calls, TRBD2, cannot be checked with no DNA. The CDR3 contains 16 residues. Germline V gives CDR1 MNHEY, CDR2 SVGAGI. Here the CDR3 reads CASSTSPLAGVREQYF.

The V and J genes are TRBV5-1 and TRBJ2-5; with no DNA, the TCRdb D assignment of TRBD2 cannot be verified. CDR1 is SGHRS, CDR2 YFSETQ, per germline. The CDR3 length is 18 residues. The CDR3: CASSSGILRALRGETQYF. The full variable domain, with the rest looked up from reference TRBV5-1 and TRBJ2-5, is KAGVTQTPRYLIKTRGQQVTLSCSPISGHRSVSWYQQTPGQGLQFLFEYFSETQRNKGNFPGRFSGRQFSNSRSEMNVSTLELGDSALYLCASSSGILRALRGETQYFGPGTRLLVL.

This chain joins TRBV24-1 and TRBJ2-1; TCRdb's D call, TRBD2, is unchecked because there is no DNA. Germline CDR1 and CDR2: KGHDR and SFDVKD. The CDR3 is 12 residues long. The CDR3 loop is CATSDPGLGQFF.

This chain uses TRBV5-1 with TRBJ1-1. Germline V gene sequence: CDR1 SGHRS, CDR2 YFSETQ. There are 14 residues in the CDR3. This CDR3 is CASSIRTDGTEAFF.

This chain links TRBV28 with TRBJ1-2; TCRdb gives TRBD1 as the D gene, but with no DNA this cannot be confirmed. Germline assignment: CDR1 MDHEN and CDR2 SYDVKM. This CDR3 region has 12 residues. The CDR3 reads CATGTGQKVFTF.

The chain links TRBV11-2 to TRBJ1-1; the TRBD1 assignment by TCRdb is unverifiable without DNA. Germline V gives CDR1 SGHAT, CDR2 FQNNGV. This CDR3 comprises 14 residues. CDR3 loop: CASSLVYRTDQAFF.